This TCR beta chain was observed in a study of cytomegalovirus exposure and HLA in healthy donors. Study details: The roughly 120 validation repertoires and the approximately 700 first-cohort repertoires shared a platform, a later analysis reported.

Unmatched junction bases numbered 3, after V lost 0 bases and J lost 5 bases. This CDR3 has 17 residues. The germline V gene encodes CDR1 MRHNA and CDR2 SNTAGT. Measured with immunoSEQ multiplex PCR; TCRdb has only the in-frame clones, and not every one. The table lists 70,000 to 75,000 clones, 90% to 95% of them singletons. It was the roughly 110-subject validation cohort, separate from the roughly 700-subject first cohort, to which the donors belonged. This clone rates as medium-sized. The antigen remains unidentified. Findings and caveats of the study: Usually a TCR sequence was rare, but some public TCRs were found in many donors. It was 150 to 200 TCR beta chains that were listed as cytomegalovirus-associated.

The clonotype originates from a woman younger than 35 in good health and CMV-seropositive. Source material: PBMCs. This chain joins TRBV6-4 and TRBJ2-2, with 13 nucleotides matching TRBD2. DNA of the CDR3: TGTGCCAGCAGTGACTCAGGGACTAGCGGGGAAACCGGGGAGCTGTTTTTT. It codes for CASSDSGTSGETGELFF.